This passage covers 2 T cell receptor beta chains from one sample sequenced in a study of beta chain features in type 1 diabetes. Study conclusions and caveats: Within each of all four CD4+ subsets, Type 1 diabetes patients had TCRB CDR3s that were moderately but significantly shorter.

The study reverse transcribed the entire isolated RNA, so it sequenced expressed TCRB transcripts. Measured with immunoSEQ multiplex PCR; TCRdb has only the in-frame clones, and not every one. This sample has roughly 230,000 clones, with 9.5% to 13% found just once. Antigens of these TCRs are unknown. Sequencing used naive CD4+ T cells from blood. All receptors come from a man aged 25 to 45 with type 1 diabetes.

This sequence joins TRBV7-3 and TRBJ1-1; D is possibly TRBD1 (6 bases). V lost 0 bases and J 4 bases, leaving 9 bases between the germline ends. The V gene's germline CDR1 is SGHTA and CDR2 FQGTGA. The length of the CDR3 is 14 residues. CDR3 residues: CASSLTAGATEAFF. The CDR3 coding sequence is TGTGCCAGCAGCTTAACGGCAGGGGCCACTGAAGCTTTCTTT.

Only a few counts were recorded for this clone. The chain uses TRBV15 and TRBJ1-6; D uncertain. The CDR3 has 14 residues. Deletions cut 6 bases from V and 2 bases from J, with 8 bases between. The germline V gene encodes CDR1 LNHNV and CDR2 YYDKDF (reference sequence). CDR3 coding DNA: TGTGCCACCAGTCAGAACACCTATAATTCACCCCTCCACTTT. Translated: CATSQNTYNSPLHF.